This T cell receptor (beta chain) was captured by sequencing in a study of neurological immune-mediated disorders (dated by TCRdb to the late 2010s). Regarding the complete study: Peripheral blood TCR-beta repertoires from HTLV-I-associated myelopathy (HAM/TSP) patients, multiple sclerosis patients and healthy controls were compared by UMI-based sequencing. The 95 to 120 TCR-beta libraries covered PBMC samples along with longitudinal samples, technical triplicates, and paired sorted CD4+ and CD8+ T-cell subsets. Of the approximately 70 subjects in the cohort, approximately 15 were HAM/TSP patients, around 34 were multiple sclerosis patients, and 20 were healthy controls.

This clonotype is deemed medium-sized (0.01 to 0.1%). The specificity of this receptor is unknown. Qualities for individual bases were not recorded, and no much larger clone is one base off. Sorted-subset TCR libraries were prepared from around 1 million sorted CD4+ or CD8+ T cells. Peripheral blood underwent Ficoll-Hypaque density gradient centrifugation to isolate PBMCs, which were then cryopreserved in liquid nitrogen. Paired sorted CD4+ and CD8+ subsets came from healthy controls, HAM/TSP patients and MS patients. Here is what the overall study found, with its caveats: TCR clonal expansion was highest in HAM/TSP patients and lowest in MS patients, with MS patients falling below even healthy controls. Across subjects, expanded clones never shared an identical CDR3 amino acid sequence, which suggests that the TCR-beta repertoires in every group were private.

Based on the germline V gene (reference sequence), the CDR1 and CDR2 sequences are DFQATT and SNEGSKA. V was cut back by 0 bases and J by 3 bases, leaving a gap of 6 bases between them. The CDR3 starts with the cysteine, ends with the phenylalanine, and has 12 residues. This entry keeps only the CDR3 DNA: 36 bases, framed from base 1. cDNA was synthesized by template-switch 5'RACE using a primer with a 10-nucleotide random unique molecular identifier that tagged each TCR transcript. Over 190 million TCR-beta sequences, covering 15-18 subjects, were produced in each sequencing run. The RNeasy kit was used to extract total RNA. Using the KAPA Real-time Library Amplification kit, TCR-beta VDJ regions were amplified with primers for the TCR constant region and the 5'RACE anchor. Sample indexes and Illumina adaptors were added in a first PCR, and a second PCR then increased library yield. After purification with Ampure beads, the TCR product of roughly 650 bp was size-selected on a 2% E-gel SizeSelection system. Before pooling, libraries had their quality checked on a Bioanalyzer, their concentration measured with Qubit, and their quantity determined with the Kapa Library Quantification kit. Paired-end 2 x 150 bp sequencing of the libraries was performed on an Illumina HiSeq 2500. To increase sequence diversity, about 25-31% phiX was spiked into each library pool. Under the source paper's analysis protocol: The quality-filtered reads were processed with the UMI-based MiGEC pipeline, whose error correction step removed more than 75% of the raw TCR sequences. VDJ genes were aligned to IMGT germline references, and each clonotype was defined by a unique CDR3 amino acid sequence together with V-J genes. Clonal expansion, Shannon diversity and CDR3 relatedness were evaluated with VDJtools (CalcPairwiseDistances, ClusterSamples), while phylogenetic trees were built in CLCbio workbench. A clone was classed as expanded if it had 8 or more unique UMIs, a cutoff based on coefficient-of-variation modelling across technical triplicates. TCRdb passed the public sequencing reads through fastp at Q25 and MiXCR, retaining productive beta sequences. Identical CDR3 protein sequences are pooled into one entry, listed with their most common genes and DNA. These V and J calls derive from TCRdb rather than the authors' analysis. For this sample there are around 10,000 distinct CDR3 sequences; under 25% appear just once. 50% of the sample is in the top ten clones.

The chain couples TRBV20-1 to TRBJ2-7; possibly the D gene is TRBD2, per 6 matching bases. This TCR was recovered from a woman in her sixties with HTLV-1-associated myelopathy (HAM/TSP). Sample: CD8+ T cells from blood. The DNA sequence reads TGCAGTGCTAGAGAGCGGGACTACGAGCAGTACTTC. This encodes CSARERDYEQYF.